This entry is about one T cell receptor (beta chain). The sample comes from a study of technical replicates of blood from a handful of donors. Data came from immunoSEQ multiplex PCR; TCRdb stores just in-frame clones and leaves some out. The sample consists of 65,000 to 90,000 clones, 93% of them appearing once. The sample taken for sequencing was T cells isolated from PBMCs. The receptor comes from a human donor in good health.

CDR3 loop: CASSLGANIAGGRFF. The DNA for the CDR3 is TGTGCCAGCAGCTTAGGGGCGAATATAGCGGGGGGCCGGTTCTTC. The chain carries TRBV7-8 and TRBJ2-1, with 10 positions matching TRBD2. The germline V gene has CDR1 SGHVS and CDR2 FQNEAQ. With V trimmed by 1 base and J by 15 bases, 12 bases remained unmatched. This CDR3 has 15 amino acids.